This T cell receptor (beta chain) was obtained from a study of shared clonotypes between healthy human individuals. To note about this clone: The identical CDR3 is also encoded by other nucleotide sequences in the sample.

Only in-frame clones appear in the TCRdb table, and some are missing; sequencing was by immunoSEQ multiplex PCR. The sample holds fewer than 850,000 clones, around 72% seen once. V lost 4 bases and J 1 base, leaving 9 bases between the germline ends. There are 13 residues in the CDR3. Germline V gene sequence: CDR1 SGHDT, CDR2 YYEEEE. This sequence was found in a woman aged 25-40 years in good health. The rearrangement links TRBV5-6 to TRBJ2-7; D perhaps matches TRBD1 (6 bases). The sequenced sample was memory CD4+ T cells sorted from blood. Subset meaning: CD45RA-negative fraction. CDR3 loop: CASSGGQSYEQYF. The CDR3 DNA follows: TGTGCCAGCAGCGGGGGACAATCCTACGAGCAGTACTTC.